This T cell receptor (beta chain) was identified in a study of T-cell reconstitution after alpha-beta-depleted transplantation in children. The junction had 0 bases not matched to a gene; V was cut back by 1 base and J by 2 bases. CDR1 is DFQATT, CDR2 SNEGSKA, per germline (reference sequence). CDR3 length equals 14 residues. Many counts were recorded for this clonotype. Unique molecular identifiers were incorporated into the prepared TCRbeta library. TCRdb called the PCR reads again in MiXCR, with one record for every CDR3 protein. The sample holds about 690,000 distinct CDR3 sequences, 16% seen once.

The source material was PBMCs from the stem cell graft donor, sampled from the stem cell graft. The sequence was obtained from a human donor who donated a stem cell graft to a child with acute myeloid leukemia. The chain has TRBV20-1 and TRBJ1-5; 9 bases match TRBD1. CDR3 nucleotides: TGCAGTGCTAGAGGGACAGGGGGCAATCAGCCCCAGCATTTT. Translation gives CSARGTGGNQPQHF.